At least ten counts were recorded for the clone carrying this TCR beta chain. Its antigen is not known. This sample is part of a study of blood T cells in healthy people across ages. Regarding the study as a whole: Donor CMV infection status was unknown, possibly confounding age-related changes in expanded clonotypes.

PCR was performed a second time for about 7 to 11 cycles using a sample-barcoded 5' primer and a J-beta primer mix. Each CDR3 protein is one row after TCRdb ran MiXCR on the 5' RACE reads. The repertoire holds about 640,000 distinct CDR3 sequences, with approximately 30% as singletons. The V gene end was trimmed by 2 bases and the J gene end by 8 bases; junction bases not matched to a gene: 10. Per germline, CDR1 MGHDK and CDR2 SYGVNS. The CDR3 is 16 residues long. Sequencing was done on a sample of blood. V is TRBV25-1 and J is TRBJ2-1; 9 bases line up with TRBD1. The clonotype was recovered from a woman at least 80 years old in good health. In DNA, the CDR3 is TGTGCCAGCAGTGAACGAGGGACAGGGAGGATCGATGAGCAGTTCTTC. It specifies CASSERGTGRIDEQFF.